The clone carrying this T cell receptor (beta chain) was seen a few times. Each TRB amplification used roughly 220-550 ng of genomic DNA from blood. Multiplex PCR with BIOMED2 TRB-A/B primer pools amplified TRB rearrangements. TCRdb processed the multiplex PCR reads anew with MiXCR; each CDR3 protein has one entry. The sample lists some 21,000 distinct CDR3 sequences; about 31% were seen once. This specimen belongs to a study of T and B cells in COVID-19 patients. Germline loops: CDR1 MNHNS, CDR2 SASEGT. The germline V and J ends were trimmed by 0 bases and 6 bases, with 12 bases remaining between them. The CDR3 is made up of 16 amino acids.

The sample consisted of blood. The V and J genes are TRBV6-1 and TRBJ1-6; maybe TRBD1 (5 bases). The receptor comes from a human donor who had recovered from COVID-19. The CDR3 DNA follows: TGTGCCAGCAGTGAAGCGCTGGGGGGGATTAATTCACCCCTCCACTTT. Encoded protein: CASSEALGGINSPLHF.